These 14 T cell receptor beta chains originate from one sample sequenced in a study of OX40 agonist ivuxolimab in advanced cancers. Libraries were prepared by immunoSEQ multiplex PCR; TCRdb keeps only in-frame clonotypes and omits some of them. Among some 52,000 clones listed, roughly 93% were seen once. The material sequenced was CD4+ or CD8+ T cells sorted from blood, taken in a trial of the OX40 agonist ivuxolimab. All receptors derive from an adult with an advanced solid tumor such as melanoma, head and neck, liver or kidney cancer.

The V and J genes are TRBV28 and TRBJ1-3; D is uncertain. V dropped 6 bases and J dropped 0 bases, with 15 bases sitting between them. CDR3 length equals 16 residues. CDR1 MDHEN and CDR2 SYDVKM come from the germline V gene. This chain's CDR3 is CASSFMTKSSGNTIYF. The CDR3 coding sequence is TGTGCCAGCAGCTTTATGACTAAAAGCTCTGGAAACACCATATATTTT.

The chain uses TRBV6-5 and TRBJ2-7, with 7 bases that match TRBD1. The V gene's germline CDR1 is MNHEY and CDR2 SVGAGI. This CDR3 has 14 amino acids. J was trimmed by 1 base and V by 4 bases; bases with no gene match: 4. As DNA, the CDR3 is TGTGCCAGCAGTTCCGGACAGGCTTCCTACGAGCAGTACTTC. Encoded protein: CASSSGQASYEQYF.

The J gene is TRBJ2-5, the V gene TRBV27, with 8 bases lining up with TRBD1. Germline lookup yields CDR1 MNHEY and CDR2 SMNVEV (reference sequence). The CDR3 length is 18 residues. V shed 5 bases and J 2 bases; nucleotides not matched to a gene: 16. The CDR3 reads CASSPPPGQGLWQETQYF. In DNA form, the CDR3 reads TGTGCCAGCAGTCCCCCCCCCGGACAGGGCCTATGGCAAGAGACCCAGTACTTC.

V gene TRBV19 combines with J gene TRBJ1-1, with 7 nucleotides matching TRBD1. V gave up 3 bases and J gave up 4 bases; unmatched junction bases: 5. The CDR3 covers 14 residues. Germline CDR1 LNHDA, CDR2 SQIVND (reference sequence). The chain's CDR3 is CASSIAGGITEAFF. In DNA, the CDR3 is TGTGCCAGTAGTATTGCAGGGGGTATCACTGAAGCTTTCTTT.

This chain connects TRBV7-9 to TRBJ2-1; TRBD1 matches 7 bases. Unmatched junction bases numbered 9, after V lost 4 bases and J lost 6 bases. In germline, CDR1 is SEHNR, CDR2 FQNEAQ (reference sequence). This CDR3 has 15 residues. The CDR3 reads CASSSDRERSNEQFF. DNA of the CDR3: TGTGCCAGCAGCTCCGACAGGGAAAGGAGCAATGAGCAGTTCTTC.

This chain connects TRBV7-6 to TRBJ1-2, with a tentative D call TRBD1 (5 bases). The CDR3 consists of 12 residues. Deletions cut 5 bases from V and 7 bases from J, with 11 bases between. Germline-derived CDR1 and CDR2 are SGHVS and FNYEAQ. The CDR3 protein is CASSQGEGGYTF. The CDR3 bases are TGTGCCAGCAGCCAAGGGGAGGGTGGCTACACCTTC. The whole variable domain, remainder taken from reference TRBV7-6 and TRBJ1-2, is GAGVSQSPRYKVTKRGQDVALRCDPISGHVSLYWYRQALGQGPEFLTYFNYEAQQDKSGLPNDRFSAERPEGSISTLTIQRTEQRDSAMYRCASSQGEGGYTFGSGTRLTVV.

In DNA form, the CDR3 reads TGTGCCAGCAAGACCCAAGCGCGGGACACGCAAAAGGAATACACCGGGGAGCTGTTTTTT. Its translation: CASKTQARDTQKEYTGELFF. The chain has TRBV4-2 and TRBJ2-2, with D perhaps TRBD1 or TRBD2 (6 bases each). CDR3 length: 20 amino acids. The germline CDR1 and CDR2 sequences are LGHNA and YNFKEQ. V lost 7 bases and J lost 3, with 30 bases in between.

Written as DNA, the CDR3 is TGTGCCAGCAGCTTAGGCCCGGGAGACGGCACCGGGGAGCTGTTTTTT. It translates to CASSLGPGDGTGELFF. J is TRBJ2-2 and V is TRBV7-9, with a tentative D call TRBD2 (6 bases). Trimming cost V 1 base and J 4 bases, with 13 bases left between them. Germline-derived CDR1 and CDR2 are SEHNR and FQNEAQ (reference sequence). The CDR3 covers 16 residues.

This chain connects TRBV28 to TRBJ2-5, with 9 bases matching TRBD2. This CDR3 region has 18 residues. Germline V gene sequence: CDR1 MDHEN, CDR2 SYDVKM. The V gene end was trimmed by 6 bases and the J gene end by 4 bases; junction bases not matched to a gene: 18. CDR3 sequence reads: CASSLRVGPSGIGETQYF. The CDR3 coding sequence is TGTGCCAGCAGCCTTAGAGTCGGCCCTAGCGGGATTGGAGAGACCCAGTACTTC. The full variable domain, its missing parts supplied by reference TRBV28 and TRBJ2-5, is DVKVTQSSRYLVKRTGEKVFLECVQDMDHENMFWYRQDPGLGLRLIYFSYDVKMKEKGDIPEGYSVSREKKERFSLILESASTNQTSMYLCASSLRVGPSGIGETQYFGPGTRLLVL.

This chain connects TRBV9 to TRBJ2-7; 9 bases fit TRBD1. The CDR3 sequence is 15 residues long. Germline CDR1 is SGDLS and CDR2 is YYNGEE. Trimming at V came to 3 bases and at J to 5 bases, leaving 9 bases not matched to a gene. The CDR3 sequence is CASSEGTGFPHEQYF. DNA of the CDR3: TGTGCCAGCAGCGAGGGGACAGGGTTCCCCCACGAGCAGTACTTC.

V is TRBV4-3 and J is TRBJ2-2; 11 nucleotides agree with TRBD2. This CDR3 contains 17 residues. Germline lookup yields CDR1 LGHNA and CDR2 YSLEER. J gave up 4 bases and V 2 bases, and 6 bases lay outside the gene matches. The CDR3 loop reads CASSQPLAGEGTGELFF. The CDR3, as DNA: TGCGCCAGCAGCCAACCACTAGCGGGAGAGGGCACCGGGGAGCTGTTTTTT.

The chain recombines TRBV28 with TRBJ2-7; no firm D call. Germline-derived CDR1 and CDR2 are MDHEN and SYDVKM. The CDR3 is 13 residues long. V lost 5 bases and J lost 2, with 10 bases in between. DNA for the CDR3: TGTGCCAGCAGTCTCAACCCCACCTACGAGCAGTACTTC. Translating it yields CASSLNPTYEQYF.

A single count supports this clone. This CDR3 is CASSGDKEGARDSEQYF. In nucleotides, the CDR3 is TGTGCCAGCAGCGGAGATAAGGAGGGGGCGAGGGACAGCGAGCAGTACTTC. This chain connects TRBV21-1 to TRBJ2-7; the table calls TRBD1, which could not be checked here. TRBV21-1 is classified as a pseudogene. The CDR3 sequence is 17 residues long.

This chain connects TRBV9 to TRBJ1-2; no clear D gene. The germline CDR1 and CDR2 sequences are SGDLS and YYNGEE. The V end lost 1 base, the J end lost 0 bases, and 7 bases lay between the germline ends. The CDR3 length is 14 residues. The CDR3 sequence is CASSVIAANYGYTF. The CDR3 nucleotides read TGTGCCAGCAGCGTAATCGCAGCTAACTATGGCTACACCTTC.